A selection of T cell receptor beta chains follows, all from one sample in a study of blood T cell repertoires in COVID-19. Libraries were prepared by immunoSEQ multiplex PCR; TCRdb keeps only in-frame clonotypes and omits some of them. The table records 200,000 to 250,000 clones, 75% to 95% of them present only once. Input material: PBMCs or T cells enriched from blood (not recorded which). The receptor set was obtained from a woman younger than 30 who had recovered from COVID-19. CDR3s include the opening cysteine and the closing phenylalanine or tryptophan. The D gene is left open where the match is weak. The size of a clone is reported for some rows only, either as once, few or many, or as a class for expanded clones.

CDR3aa: CASSLSTTRNTEAFF
CDR3nt: TGTGCCAGCAGCTTATCAACGACACGGAACACTGAAGCTTTCTTT
j_gene: TRBJ1-1
abundance: -
d_gene: -
v_gene: TRBV7-6

CDR3aa: CASSPGWGQGRQPQHF
CDR3nt: TGTGCCAGCAGCCCAGGCTGGGGACAGGGACGCCAGCCCCAGCATTTT
j_gene: TRBJ1-5
abundance: -
d_gene: TRBD1
v_gene: TRBV27

CDR3aa: CASRPGGRGGNTEAFF
CDR3nt: TGTGCCAGCAGACCTGGCGGCCGGGGGGGGAACACTGAAGCTTTCTTT
j_gene: TRBJ1-1
abundance: -
d_gene: -
v_gene: TRBV5-4

CDR3aa: CASSSHPRGETQYF
CDR3nt: TGTGCCAGTAGTTCTCACCCGCGGGGGGAGACCCAGTACTTC
j_gene: TRBJ2-5
abundance: -
d_gene: TRBD2
v_gene: TRBV19

CDR3aa: CASSGTSGADTQYF
CDR3nt: TGTGCCAGCAGTGGGACTAGCGGGGCAGATACGCAGTATTTT
j_gene: TRBJ2-3
abundance: many
d_gene: TRBD2
v_gene: TRBV6-4

CDR3aa: CASSRVAYSGNTIYF
CDR3nt: TGTGCCAGCAGTCGGGTAGCCTACTCTGGAAACACCATATATTTT
j_gene: TRBJ1-3
abundance: -
d_gene: -
v_gene: TRBV2

CDR3aa: CASREKVDSGYTF
CDR3nt: TGCGCCAGCAGGGAGAAGGTGGATTCTGGCTACACCTTC
j_gene: TRBJ1-2
abundance: once
d_gene: -
v_gene: TRBV5-1

CDR3aa: CASSLARTAYEQYF
CDR3nt: TGCGCCAGCAGCTTGGCTCGGACAGCCTACGAGCAGTACTTC
j_gene: TRBJ2-7
abundance: -
d_gene: -
v_gene: TRBV5-1

CDR3aa: CASSDTSTDTQYF
CDR3nt: TGCGCCAGCAGCGATACTAGCACAGATACGCAGTATTTT
j_gene: TRBJ2-3
abundance: few
d_gene: -
v_gene: TRBV10-1

CDR3aa: CASSPLGGTGWHLAGELFF
CDR3nt: TGTGCCAGCAGTCCCCTGGGCGGGACAGGCTGGCACCTAGCCGGGGAGCTGTTTTTT
j_gene: TRBJ2-2
abundance: -
d_gene: TRBD1
v_gene: TRBV28

CDR3aa: CASSQGQGNGYTF
CDR3nt: TGCGCCAGCAGCCAAGGACAGGGAAATGGCTACACCTTC
j_gene: TRBJ1-2
abundance: -
d_gene: TRBD1
v_gene: TRBV5-1

CDR3aa: CASSFWARSSTDTQYF
CDR3nt: TGTGCCAGCAGCTTCTGGGCTCGATCTAGCACAGATACGCAGTATTTT
j_gene: TRBJ2-3
abundance: -
d_gene: -
v_gene: TRBV11-2

CDR3aa: CASSKQGGQPQHF
CDR3nt: TGTGCCAGCAGCAAACAGGGGGGTCAGCCCCAGCATTTT
j_gene: TRBJ1-5
abundance: once
d_gene: TRBD1
v_gene: TRBV7-9

CDR3aa: CASSPEGLALETQYF
CDR3nt: TGTGCCAGCAGCCCCGAAGGACTAGCCCTCGAGACCCAGTACTTC
j_gene: TRBJ2-5
abundance: -
d_gene: TRBD2
v_gene: TRBV3-1/TRBV3-2